These 10 T cell receptor beta chains share one sample of origin, sequenced in a study of blood T cell repertoires in COVID-19. TCRdb keeps only in-frame clones here, not all; method: immunoSEQ multiplex PCR. The data contain some 240,000 clones, 84% of them singletons. What was sequenced was PBMCs or T cells enriched from blood (not recorded which). The receptor source for this set is a man in his thirties or forties with acute COVID-19.

V gene TRBV4-2 combines with J gene TRBJ2-1; no firm D call. Per germline, CDR1 LGHNA and CDR2 YNFKEQ. The germline V and J ends were trimmed by 0 bases and 8 bases, with 8 bases remaining between them. The CDR3 totals 13 residues. The CDR3 sequence: CASSQDQSDEQFF. The CDR3 bases are TGTGCCAGCAGCCAAGATCAGTCAGATGAGCAGTTCTTC.

V and J are TRBV4-3 and TRBJ1-4, with 10 bases identical to TRBD1. This CDR3 contains 16 residues. The germline V gene has CDR1 LGHNA and CDR2 YSLEER. Unmatched junction bases numbered 10, after V lost 4 bases and J lost 8 bases. The CDR3 bases are TGCGCCAGCAGCCCTCGTCCAGGACAGGGGGAAGAAAAACTGTTTTTT. It specifies CASSPRPGQGEEKLFF.

This rearrangement joins TRBV28 to TRBJ2-7; 9 nucleotides align to TRBD1. The ends lost 2 bases at V and 5 bases at J; junction bases unmatched: 7. This CDR3 has 15 residues. The germline gives CDR1 MDHEN, CDR2 SYDVKM. CDR3 nucleotide sequence: TGTGCCAGCAGTTTAGGGGGACAGGGTAGCCACGAGCAGTACGTC. Its protein is CASSLGGQGSHEQYV.

The count of this clone is one. The V gene is TRBV15, the J gene TRBJ2-2; TRBD1 might be the D (6 bases). V shed 0 bases and J shed 8 bases, with 10 bases lying between them. Germline V CDR1 and CDR2: LNHNV, YYDKDF (reference sequence). This CDR3 spans 14 amino acids. CDR3 nucleotides: TGTGCCACCAGCAGAGATCTAGGGGGTGGGGAGCTGTTTTTT. Amino acid sequence: CATSRDLGGGELFF. Complete variable domain (other parts from reference TRBV15 and TRBJ2-2): DAMVIQNPRYQVTQFGKPVTLSCSQTLNHNVMYWYQQKSSQAPKLLFHYYDKDFNNEADTPDNFQSRRPNTSFCFLDIRSPGLGDTAMYLCATSRDLGGGELFFGEGSRLTVL.

The rearrangement links TRBV19 to TRBJ2-5, with 12 bases that match TRBD1. Germline V lookup: CDR1 LNHDA, CDR2 SQIVND (reference sequence). CDR3 length: 16 amino acids. Trimming took 3 bases from V and 9 from J; bases not matched to a gene: 11. CDR3 DNA: TGTGCCAGTAGTATCCTAGGGGGACAGGGGGCTATGGCCCAGTACTTC. It is translated as CASSILGGQGAMAQYF.

The chain is built from TRBV7-9 and TRBJ1-5; D remains ambiguous. Germline assignment: CDR1 SEHNR and CDR2 FQNEAQ (reference sequence). Trimming cost V 1 base and J 11 bases, with 9 bases left between them. CDR3 length: 12 residues. CDR3 bases: TGTGCCAGCAGCTTAGGAGAAGTAGCCCAGCATTTT. It is translated as CASSLGEVAQHF.

V usage is TRBV11-2 and J usage is TRBJ1-1; TRBD1 matches at 10 bases. The CDR3 totals 13 residues. Per the germline V gene, CDR1 is SGHAT and CDR2 is FQNNGV. The V segment lost 5 bases and the J segment 7 bases; nucleotides outside the gene matches: 4. The CDR3 coding sequence is TGTGCCAGCAGCCCGACAGGGGGCAGTGAAGCTTTCTTT. It is translated as CASSPTGGSEAFF.

The V gene is TRBV7-2, the J gene TRBJ2-1; 7 positions agree with TRBD2. This CDR3 is built from 15 residues. V was pared by 5 bases and J by 0 bases, with 4 bases of the junction left unmatched. Germline V gene data show CDR1 as SGHTA and CDR2 as FQGNSA. The CDR3 DNA is TGTGCCAGCAGCGAAGCGGGGAGCTCCTACAATGAGCAGTTCTTC. Its translation is CASSEAGSSYNEQFF. The whole variable domain, filled in from reference TRBV7-2 and TRBJ2-1, reads GAGVSQSPSNKVTEKGKDVELRCDPISGHTALYWYRQSLGQGLEFLIYFQGNSAPDKSGLPSDRFSAERTGGSVSTLTIQRTQQEDSAVYLCASSEAGSSYNEQFFGPGTRLTVL.

This chain links TRBV5-1 with TRBJ2-3; D is perhaps TRBD2 (6 bases). CDR3 length equals 15 residues. Germline CDR1 is SGHRS and CDR2 is YFSETQ. Deletions cut 0 bases from V and 3 bases from J, with 11 bases between. CDR3 DNA: TGCGCCAGCAGCTTGGGCGGGGTCCGGACAGATACGCAGTATTTT. Translated: CASSLGGVRTDTQYF.

The J gene is TRBJ1-5, the V gene TRBV7-9; TRBD1 might be the D (5 bases). The CDR3 has 16 residues. V was pared by 3 bases and J by 1 base, with 13 bases between. Germline V gene sequence: CDR1 SEHNR, CDR2 FQNEAQ (reference sequence). DNA for the CDR3: TGTGCCAGCAGCTTGGGGGGGTCTGAGAGCAATCAGCCCCAGCATTTT. As protein: CASSLGGSESNQPQHF.